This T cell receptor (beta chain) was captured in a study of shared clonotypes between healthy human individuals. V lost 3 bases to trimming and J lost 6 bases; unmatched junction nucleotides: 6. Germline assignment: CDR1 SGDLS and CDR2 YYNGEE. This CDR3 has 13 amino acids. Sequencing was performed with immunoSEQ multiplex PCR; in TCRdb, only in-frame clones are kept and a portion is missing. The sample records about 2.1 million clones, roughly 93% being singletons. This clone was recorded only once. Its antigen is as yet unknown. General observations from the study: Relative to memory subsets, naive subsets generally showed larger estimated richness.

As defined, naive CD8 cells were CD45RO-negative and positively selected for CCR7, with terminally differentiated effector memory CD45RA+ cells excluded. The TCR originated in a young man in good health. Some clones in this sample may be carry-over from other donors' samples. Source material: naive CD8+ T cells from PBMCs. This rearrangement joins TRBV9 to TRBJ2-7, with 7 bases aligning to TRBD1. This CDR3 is CASSETGSGEQYF. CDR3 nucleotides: TGTGCCAGCAGCGAGACAGGGTCAGGCGAGCAGTACTTC.